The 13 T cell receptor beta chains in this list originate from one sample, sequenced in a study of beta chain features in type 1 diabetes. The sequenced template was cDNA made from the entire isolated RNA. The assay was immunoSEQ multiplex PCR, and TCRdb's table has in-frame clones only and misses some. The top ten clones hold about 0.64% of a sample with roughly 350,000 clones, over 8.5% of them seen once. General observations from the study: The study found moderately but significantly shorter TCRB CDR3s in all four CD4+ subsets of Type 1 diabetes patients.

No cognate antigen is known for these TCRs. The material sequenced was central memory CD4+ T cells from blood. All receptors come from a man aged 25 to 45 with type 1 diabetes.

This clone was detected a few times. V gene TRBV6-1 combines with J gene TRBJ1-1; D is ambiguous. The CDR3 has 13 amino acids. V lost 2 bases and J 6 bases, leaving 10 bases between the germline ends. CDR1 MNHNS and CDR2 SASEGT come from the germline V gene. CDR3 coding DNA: TGTGCCAGCAGTGAAATGAACGGATCTGAAGCTTTCTTT. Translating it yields CASSEMNGSEAFF.

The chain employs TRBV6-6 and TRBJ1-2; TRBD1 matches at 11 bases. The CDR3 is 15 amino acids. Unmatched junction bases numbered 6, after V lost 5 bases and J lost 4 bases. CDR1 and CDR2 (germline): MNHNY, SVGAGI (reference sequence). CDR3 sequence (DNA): TGTGCCAGCAGTGGGACAGGGGGGAATACCTATGGCTACACCTTC. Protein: CASSGTGGNTYGYTF.

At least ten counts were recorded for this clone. The CDR3: CASSYSRSTREQYF. The CDR3 bases are TGTGCCAGCAGTTACTCGAGGTCTACCCGCGAGCAGTACTTC. The rearrangement links TRBV6-5 to TRBJ2-7; the D is unclear. The CDR3 spans 14 residues. Germline lookup yields CDR1 MNHEY and CDR2 SVGAGI. Trimming took off 0 bases at V and 6 bases at J, with 12 bases between the two ends.

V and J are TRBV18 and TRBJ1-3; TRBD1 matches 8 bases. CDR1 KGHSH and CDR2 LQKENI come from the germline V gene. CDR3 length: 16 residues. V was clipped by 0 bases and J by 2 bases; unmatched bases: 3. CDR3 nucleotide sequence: TGTGCCAGCTCACCACCGGACAGGGTGGCTGGAAACACCATATATTTT. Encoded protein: CASSPPDRVAGNTIYF.

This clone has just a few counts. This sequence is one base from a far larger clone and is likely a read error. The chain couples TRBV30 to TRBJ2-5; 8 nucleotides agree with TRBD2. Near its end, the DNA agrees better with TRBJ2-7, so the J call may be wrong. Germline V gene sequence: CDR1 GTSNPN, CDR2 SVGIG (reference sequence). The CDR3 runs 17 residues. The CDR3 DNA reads TGTGCCTGGAGGCGGGGGGTATATCGAGCGGCCACCTACGAGCAGTACTTC. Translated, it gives CAWRRGVYRAATYEQYF.

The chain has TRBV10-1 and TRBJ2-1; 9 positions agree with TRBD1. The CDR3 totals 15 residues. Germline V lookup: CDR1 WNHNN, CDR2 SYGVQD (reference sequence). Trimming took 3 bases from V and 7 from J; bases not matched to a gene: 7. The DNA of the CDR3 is TGCGCCAGCAGTGATTGGGGACAGGGTAGGAATGAGCAGTTCTTC. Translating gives CASSDWGQGRNEQFF.

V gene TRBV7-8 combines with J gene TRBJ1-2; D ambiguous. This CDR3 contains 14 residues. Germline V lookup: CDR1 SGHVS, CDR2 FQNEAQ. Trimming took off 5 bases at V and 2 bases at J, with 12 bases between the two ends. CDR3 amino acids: CASSPRPENYGYTF. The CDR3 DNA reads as TGTGCCAGCAGCCCCCGTCCCGAAAACTATGGCTACACCTTC.

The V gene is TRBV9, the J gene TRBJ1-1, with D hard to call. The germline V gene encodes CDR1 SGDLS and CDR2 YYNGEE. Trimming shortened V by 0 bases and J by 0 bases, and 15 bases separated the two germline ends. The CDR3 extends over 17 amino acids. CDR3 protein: CASSVGLGRDMNTEAFF. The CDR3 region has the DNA TGTGCCAGCAGCGTAGGTCTGGGCCGGGATATGAACACTGAAGCTTTCTTT.

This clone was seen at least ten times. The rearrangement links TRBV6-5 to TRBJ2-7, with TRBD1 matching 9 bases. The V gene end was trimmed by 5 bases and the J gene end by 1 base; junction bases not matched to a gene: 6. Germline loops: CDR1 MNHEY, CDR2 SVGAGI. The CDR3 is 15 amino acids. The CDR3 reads CASSKFGTGSYEQYF. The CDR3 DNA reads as TGTGCCAGCAGTAAGTTCGGGACAGGGTCCTACGAGCAGTACTTC.

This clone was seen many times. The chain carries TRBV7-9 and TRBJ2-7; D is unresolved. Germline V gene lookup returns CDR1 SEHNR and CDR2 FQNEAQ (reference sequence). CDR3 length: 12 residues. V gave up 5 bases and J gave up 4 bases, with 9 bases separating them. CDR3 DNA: TGTGCCAGCAGCCATCCAGGTTACGAGCAGTACTTC. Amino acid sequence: CASSHPGYEQYF.

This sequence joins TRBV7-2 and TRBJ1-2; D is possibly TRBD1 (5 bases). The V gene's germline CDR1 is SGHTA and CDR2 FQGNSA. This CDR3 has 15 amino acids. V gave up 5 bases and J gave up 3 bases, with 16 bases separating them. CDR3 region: CASSQQPRDHYGYTF. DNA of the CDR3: TGTGCCAGCAGCCAACAACCCCGGGACCACTATGGCTACACCTTC. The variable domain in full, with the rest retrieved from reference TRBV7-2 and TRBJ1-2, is GAGVSQSPSNKVTEKGKDVELRCDPISGHTALYWYRQSLGQGLEFLIYFQGNSAPDKSGLPSDRFSAERTGGSVSTLTIQRTQQEDSAVYLCASSQQPRDHYGYTFGSGTRLTVV.

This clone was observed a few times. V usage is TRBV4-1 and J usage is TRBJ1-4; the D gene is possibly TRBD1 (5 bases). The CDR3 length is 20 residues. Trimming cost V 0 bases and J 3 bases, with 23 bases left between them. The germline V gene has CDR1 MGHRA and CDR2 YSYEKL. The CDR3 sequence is CASSQDFGRSRQGPNEKLFF. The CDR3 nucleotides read TGCGCCAGCAGCCAAGATTTTGGGAGAAGCCGGCAGGGACCTAATGAAAAACTGTTTTTT.

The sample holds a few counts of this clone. CDR3 coding DNA: TGTGCCAGCAGCTTAGCGAGAAGGCCGGGACTAGCGGGAGCGCAGTCAGATACGCAGTATTTT. Amino acids: CASSLARRPGLAGAQSDTQYF. This chain connects TRBV7-2 to TRBJ2-3, with 14 positions matching TRBD2. From germline, CDR1 is SGHTA and CDR2 FQGNSA. The V and J ends lost 0 bases and 4 bases, in that order; junction bases with no gene match: 15. This CDR3 is built from 21 residues.